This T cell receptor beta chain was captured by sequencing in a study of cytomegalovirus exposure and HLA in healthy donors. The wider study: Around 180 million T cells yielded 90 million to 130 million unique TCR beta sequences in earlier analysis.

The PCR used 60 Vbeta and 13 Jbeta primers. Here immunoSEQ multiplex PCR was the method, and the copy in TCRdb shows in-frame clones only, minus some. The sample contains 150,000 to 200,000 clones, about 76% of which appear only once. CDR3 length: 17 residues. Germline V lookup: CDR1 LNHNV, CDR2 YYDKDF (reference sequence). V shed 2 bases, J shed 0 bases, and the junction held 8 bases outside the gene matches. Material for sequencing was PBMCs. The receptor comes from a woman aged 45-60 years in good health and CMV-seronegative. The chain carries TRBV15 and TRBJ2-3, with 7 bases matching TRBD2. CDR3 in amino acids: CATSRLAGVSSTDTQYF. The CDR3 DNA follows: TGTGCCACCAGCAGACTGGCGGGAGTCTCTAGCACAGATACGCAGTATTTT.